This T cell receptor (beta chain) was obtained from a study of CD8+CD57+ T cells in acquired aplastic anemia. Study-level information: An average of roughly 3 ug of DNA was obtained from sorted CD4+ and CD8+ cells. Healthy donor CD4+ cell samples had a mean of about 10.8 million reads.

Using genomic DNA as the template, TCR beta VDJ and CDR3 profiling was carried out. TCRdb itself ran the reads through MiXCR, one entry per CDR3 protein. The table has about 210,000 distinct CDR3 sequences, roughly 55% seen once. Findings and caveats of the study: Both patients and controls carried the same twenty-nine CD8+ CDR3 sequences. The study found no significant CD8+ Simpson's diversity difference between patients and controls.

Germline V gene lookup returns CDR1 KGHDR and CDR2 SFDVKD. This CDR3 region has 15 residues. The V and J ends lost 3 bases and 1 base respectively, with 8 bases between them. As regards this clonotype: Its antigen remains unidentified. Without the conserved terminal phenylalanine or tryptophan, this CDR3 likely stems from a read error.

This TCR came from a human donor in good health. The chain employs TRBV24-1 and TRBJ2-2, with D maybe TRBD2 (6 bases). Source material: sorted CD4+, CD8+, or CD8+CD57+ T cells (not recorded which) from PBMCs. The CDR3 reads CATSDPRENTGELFS. For the CDR3, the DNA is TGTGCCACCAGTGATCCGCGGGAGAACACCGGGGAGCTGTTTTCT.